Presented here are 20 T cell receptor beta chains from one specimen sequenced in a study of regulatory T cells in long-lasting Graves disease. Arm-PCR of CDR3 regions and iRepertoire HTBI primers were the basis on which TCR beta libraries were built. TCRdb reanalysed the multiplex PCR reads using MiXCR and keeps one entry per CDR3 protein. The sample lists roughly 260,000 distinct CDR3 sequences, approximately 20% occurring once. The time point denotes: newly diagnosed GD, antithyroid drugs for less than 3 months. The TCR library was made from RNA that had been extracted from PBMCs in TRIzol. The same data also contributed to another study, on T cells in Graves' hyperthyroidism and ophthalmopathy.

The sequencing used peripheral blood mononuclear cells (PBMCs), collected at new diagnosis, from a patient treated with antithyroid drugs. All receptors come from a woman aged 25 to 45 with Graves disease.

At least ten counts were recorded for this clonotype. The V gene is TRBV5-1, the J gene TRBJ2-1; 11 nucleotides agree with TRBD2. In germline, CDR1 is SGHRS, CDR2 YFSETQ. The V segment lost 7 bases and the J segment 7 bases; nucleotides outside the gene matches: 7. This CDR3 is built from 14 residues. This CDR3 is CASSPSGGNNEQFF. The CDR3 DNA reads TGCGCCAGCTCCCCTAGCGGGGGGAATAATGAGCAGTTCTTC.

This clonotype has ten or more counts. The genes are TRBV5-1 and TRBJ2-2, with D hard to call. Germline V gene lookup returns CDR1 SGHRS and CDR2 YFSETQ. The CDR3 is 14 amino acids. Trimming pared 0 bases from V and 4 bases from J, leaving 7 bases between. The CDR3: CASSLEGGTGELFF. The CDR3 DNA follows: TGCGCCAGCAGCTTGGAAGGCGGCACCGGGGAGCTGTTTTTT.

This clonotype was detected many times. CDR3 residues: CASSQVSGTGSSYEQYF. The CDR3 nucleotides read TGCGCCAGCAGCCAAGTTTCCGGGACAGGGAGCTCCTACGAGCAGTACTTC. The gene calls are TRBV4-1 and TRBJ2-7, with 9 bases matching TRBD1. From germline, CDR1 is MGHRA and CDR2 YSYEKL. Trimming at V came to 1 base and at J to 0 bases, leaving 7 bases not matched to a gene. This CDR3 is 17 amino acids long.

The genes are TRBV2 and TRBJ2-7; 8 bases fit TRBD1. The germline CDR1 and CDR2 sequences are SNHLY and FYNNEI. The CDR3 spans 12 residues. V lost 5 bases and J lost 7; bases outside the gene matches: 4. The CDR3 sequence is CASSQGAEEQYF. For the CDR3, the DNA is TGTGCCAGCAGTCAGGGGGCGGAAGAGCAGTACTTC. The full variable domain, rest sourced from reference TRBV2 and TRBJ2-7, is EPEVTQTPSHQVTQMGQEVILRCVPISNHLYFYWYRQILGQKVEFLVSFYNNEISEKSEIFDDQFSVERPDGSNFTLKIRSTKLEDSAMYFCASSQGAEEQYFGPGTRLTVT.

Only a few counts were recorded for this clonotype. V and J are TRBV4-1 and TRBJ1-5; the match to TRBD1 covers 7 bases. J gave up 3 bases and V 1 base, and 9 bases lay outside the gene matches. The germline CDR1 and CDR2 sequences are MGHRA and YSYEKL. This CDR3 is 17 amino acids long. The CDR3, as DNA: TGCGCCAGCAGCCAAGCCCAGGCCAGGGGGAACAATCAGCCCCAGCATTTT. Translating it yields CASSQAQARGNNQPQHF.

The rearrangement joins TRBV18 to TRBJ2-7; D call uncertain. CDR1 and CDR2 (germline): KGHSH, LQKENI. This CDR3 has 16 residues. V lost 5 bases, J lost 2 bases, and 19 bases lay in between. As DNA, the CDR3 is TGTGCCAGCTCATCACAGTCAGCCGCCCCAACCTACGAGCAGTACTTC. Its protein product is CASSSQSAAPTYEQYF.

This clonotype was detected ten times or more. The chain links TRBV27 to TRBJ1-2; tentatively, D is TRBD1 (5 bases). Trimming shortened V by 5 bases and J by 1 base, and 26 bases separated the two germline ends. CDR1 and CDR2 from the germline V gene are MNHEY and SMNVEV (reference sequence). This CDR3 is built from 19 residues. The CDR3 sequence: CASSPNSAGWDGHNYGYTF. DNA of the CDR3: TGTGCCAGCAGTCCTAACTCCGCGGGCTGGGACGGCCATAACTATGGCTACACCTTC.

This clonotype was counted ten times or more. The rearrangement joins TRBV4-1 to TRBJ1-6, with D hard to call. The CDR3 runs to 16 residues. Germline V lookup: CDR1 MGHRA, CDR2 YSYEKL. The germline V and J ends were trimmed by 0 bases and 14 bases, with 20 bases remaining between them. The DNA of the CDR3 is TGCGCCAGCAGCCAAGAGGGAGACCGAAGGGATTTGTCCCTCCACTTT. Translation gives CASSQEGDRRDLSLHF.

At least ten counts were recorded for this clonotype. The rearrangement joins TRBV18 to TRBJ1-1; D perhaps matches TRBD1 (5 bases). The CDR3 covers 14 residues. V lost 3 bases to trimming and J lost 5 bases, with 13 bases between them. Germline V lookup: CDR1 KGHSH, CDR2 LQKENI. The CDR3 DNA follows: TGTGCCAGCTCACCCTCCGAGAGGGGTACTGAAGCTTTCTTT. Its protein is CASSPSERGTEAFF.

This clonotype was seen repeatedly, ten times or more. The chain links TRBV27 to TRBJ1-1; weak D call: TRBD1 (6 bases). With 5 bases removed from V and 1 base from J, the gap between germline ends came to 17 bases. Germline CDR1 reads MNHEY; CDR2 reads SMNVEV (reference sequence). This CDR3 spans 16 amino acids. As DNA, the CDR3 is TGTGCCAGCAGTGTACAGGGTATTATGAAGAACACTGAAGCTTTCTTT. The encoded protein is CASSVQGIMKNTEAFF.

In its sample, this clonotype was seen many times. The J gene is TRBJ2-7, the V gene TRBV3-1; D gene uncertain. The V gene lost 3 bases and the J gene lost 3 bases, with 6 bases spanning the gap. CDR3 length equals 12 residues. Looked up from germline, CDR1 is LGHDT and CDR2 is YNNKEL (reference sequence). This chain's CDR3 is CASSHSHYEQYF. CDR3 DNA: TGTGCCAGCAGCCATTCCCACTACGAGCAGTACTTC.

This clonotype has at least ten counts. The V call is TRBV20-1, the J call TRBJ1-1; D is unclear. This CDR3 contains 12 residues. CDR1 and CDR2 from the germline V gene are DFQATT and SNEGSKA (reference sequence). The V end lost 3 bases, the J end lost 1 base, and 6 bases lay between the germline ends. CDR3 sequence: CSARDGNTEAFF. In DNA form, the CDR3 reads TGCAGTGCTAGGGACGGGAACACTGAAGCTTTCTTT.

This clonotype has only a few counts. The rearrangement links TRBV19 to TRBJ1-1, with a tentative D call TRBD1 (5 bases). Germline V gene lookup returns CDR1 LNHDA and CDR2 SQIVND (reference sequence). V shed 4 bases and J shed 3 bases, with 18 bases lying between them. This CDR3 has 16 residues. The CDR3 DNA sequence: TGTGCCAGTAGTAGACAGATTTCGATTAGGGACACTGAAGCTTTCTTT. Amino acid sequence: CASSRQISIRDTEAFF.

This clonotype has at least ten counts. The chain employs TRBV5-1 and TRBJ1-1; no clear D. The CDR3 consists of 14 residues. Trimming took off 0 bases at V and 0 bases at J, with 6 bases between the two ends. Germline loops: CDR1 SGHRS, CDR2 YFSETQ. CDR3 loop: CASSLEGLNTEAFF. CDR3 DNA sequence: TGCGCCAGCAGCTTGGAGGGCTTGAACACTGAAGCTTTCTTT.

This clonotype was counted many times. V is TRBV20-1 and J is TRBJ2-1, with TRBD2 matching over 9 bases. Germline CDR1 DFQATT, CDR2 SNEGSKA (reference sequence). CDR3 size: 20 residues. Trimming took 0 bases from V and 4 from J; bases not matched to a gene: 19. CDR3 amino acids: CSARDLGLAGILRGYNEQFF. The CDR3 region has the DNA TGCAGTGCTAGAGATTTGGGGCTAGCGGGGATCCTAAGGGGGTACAATGAGCAGTTCTTC.

The chain employs TRBV3-1 and TRBJ2-2; 9 bases map to TRBD1. The CDR3 extends over 16 amino acids. Germline CDR1 LGHDT, CDR2 YNNKEL (reference sequence). J was trimmed by 6 bases and V by 0 bases; bases with no gene match: 5. The CDR3: CASSQEGTGRAGELFF. CDR3 nucleotide sequence: TGTGCCAGCAGCCAAGAAGGGACAGGGCGGGCCGGGGAGCTGTTTTTT.

This clonotype has a count of ten or more. A read error may account for a junction end that differs from germline. The genes are TRBV5-1 and TRBJ1-5; D not resolved. This CDR3 is built from 13 residues. CDR1 and CDR2 (germline): SGHRS, YFSETQ. CDR3 DNA sequence: TGTGCCAGCAGTGTAGGAGGGAATCAGCCCCAGCATTTT. This codes for CASSVGGNQPQHF. Based on the CDR3 plus reference TRBV5-1 and TRBJ1-5, the full variable domain is KAGVTQTPRYLIKTRGQQVTLSCSPISGHRSVSWYQQTPGQGLQFLFEYFSETQRNKGNFPGRFSGRQFSNSRSEMNVSTLELGDSALYLCASSVGGNQPQHFGDGTRLSIL.

This clonotype was detected many times. CDR3 bases: TGTGCCAGCAGCCCCACACCGAACACCGGGGAGCTGTTTTTT. This translates into CASSPTPNTGELFF. The V call is TRBV11-1, the J call TRBJ2-2; D gene uncertain. V was trimmed by 5 bases and J by 0 bases, leaving 7 bases between them. Germline V gene lookup returns CDR1 SGHAT and CDR2 FQDESV (reference sequence). The CDR3 extends over 14 amino acids.

A note on this clonotype: This may arise from a read error, as a much more abundant clone is one base away. The V call is TRBV5-6, the J call TRBJ2-4; D is perhaps TRBD1 or TRBD2 (5 bases each). CDR3 size: 15 residues. V lost 7 bases and J lost 3, with 17 bases in between. Looked up from germline, CDR1 is SGHDT and CDR2 is YYEEEE. This CDR3 reads CASGPLVGGKNIQYF. CDR3 nucleotide sequence: TGTGCCAGCGGCCCTCTCGTTGGGGGCAAAAACATTCAGTACTTC.

This clonotype was found many times. The chain combines TRBV7-9 with TRBJ2-5; D may correspond to TRBD1 or TRBD2 (5 bases each). There are 17 residues in the CDR3. Looked up from germline, CDR1 is SEHNR and CDR2 is FQNEAQ (reference sequence). V lost 2 bases to trimming and J lost 3 bases, with 19 bases between them. The CDR3 nucleotides are TGTGCCAGCAGCTTAAGGCCCGCTAGGGACGGCAAAGAGACCCAGTACTTC. Translating gives CASSLRPARDGKETQYF.